The clone carrying this T cell receptor (beta chain) showed up just a few times. This sample was taken from a study of blood T cell repertoires in COVID-19. At the level of the study: PBMCs, B-cell-depleted T cells, or T cells were the source of the cDNA or gDNA that made up the material.

This table comes from immunoSEQ multiplex PCR, and its TCRdb copy is limited to in-frame clones, with some not included. The sample includes tens of thousands of clones, about nine tenths of them seen just once. This CDR3 has 12 amino acids. Trimming stripped 5 bases from V and 3 bases from J, with 8 bases between. Germline V lookup: CDR1 MDHEN, CDR2 SYDVKM. The V and J genes are TRBV28 and TRBJ2-7; D might be TRBD1 (5 bases). The sequencing sample was made of peripheral blood. The source is a human donor with active COVID-19. The donor label of this sample is uncertain. For the CDR3, the DNA is TGTGCCAGCAGTATAGACAGCTACGAGCAGTACTTC. Amino acids: CASSIDSYEQYF. Full variable domain (outside the CDR3, taken from reference TRBV28 and TRBJ2-7): DVKVTQSSRYLVKRTGEKVFLECVQDMDHENMFWYRQDPGLGLRLIYFSYDVKMKEKGDIPEGYSVSREKKERFSLILESASTNQTSMYLCASSIDSYEQYFGPGTRLTVT.